This T cell receptor (beta chain) was identified in a study of blood T cell repertoires in COVID-19. Study as a whole: Acute-phase and convalescent COVID-19 samples originated in the United States, Italy and Spain. PBMCs, B-cell-depleted T cells, or T cells provided the cDNA or gDNA that made up the material.

Some clones are missing from TCRdb's copy, which holds only in-frame ones; the method was immunoSEQ multiplex PCR. In the table there are 130,000 or so clones, 65% to 85% of which are singletons. The CDR3 spans 13 residues. The V end lost 9 bases, the J end lost 3 bases, and 14 bases lay between the germline ends. Germline CDR1 reads LNHDA; CDR2 reads SQIVND (reference sequence). The V gene is TRBV19, the J gene TRBJ2-5; TRBD1 is a possible D gene (5 bases). The clonotype comes from a woman of 80 years or more with acute or convalescent COVID-19. Sequencing used peripheral blood. This CDR3 reads CASSSTAKETQYF. DNA for the CDR3: TGTGCCAGCTCTTCGACAGCGAAAGAGACCCAGTACTTC. The whole variable domain, filled in from reference TRBV19 and TRBJ2-5, reads DGGITQSPKYLFRKEGQNVTLSCEQNLNHDAMYWYRQDPGQGLRLIYYSQIVNDFQKGDIAEGYSVSREKKESFPLTVTSAQKNPTAFYLCASSSTAKETQYFGPGTRLLVL.